This TCR beta chain was recorded in a study of T cell responses to AZD1222 COVID-19 vaccine (dated by TCRdb to the early 2020s). For the study in its entirety: A total of over 230 trial participants underwent TCR sequencing, of whom nearly 210 had received two doses of AZD1222 and some 25 had received two doses of the MenACWY control vaccine. Trial participants were enrolled by age into 18-55, 56-69 and 70-plus year subgroups, with roughly 150, 30 and 60 TCR-sequenced participants respectively. Broader findings and caveats from the paper: In the small 56-69-year group, the increase in depth fell short of significance, most likely because of low power. Spike-specific TCR breadth and depth rose significantly after two AZD1222 doses compared with day 0 and with MenACWY recipients. Conclusions about previously exposed vaccinees are limited, since just six AZD1222 recipients were seropositive for SARS-CoV-2 at baseline. Because no day 14 peak-response samples were available, the repertoires could be characterized only after the peak T cell response. Reportedly, close to half of the unique spike-specific TCRs recognized epitopes lying outside the regions that are mutated in the B.1.351 and B.1.1.7 variants. Participants were mostly white British, with more females than males. The authors suggested clonal diversity may have been underestimated. The vaccine-associated CD4 TCRs covered the entire spike protein, and the dominant responses fell in regions 160-218 and 743-854.

The CDR3 regions of human TCRbeta chains were subjected to immunosequencing. The original methods were these. Repertoire TCRs were matched against a reference library of SARS-CoV-2-specific TCRs generated with the MIRA antigen-specificity platform. Breadth was defined as the fraction of unique TCRs that were SARS-CoV-2-associated. Depth was defined as the fraction of total T cells that were SARS-CoV-2-associated. Using the MIRA data, every spike-specific TCR was mapped to the spike region that the TCR reacted to and assigned to either a CD4 or a CD8 class. Log10-transformed breadth and depth values were compared by one-way ANOVA with Sidak's multiple comparisons tests. This is the immuneACCESS table as TCRdb keeps it, with only in-frame sequences that have V and J called. A part of the clones is gone; compared with another copy, unresolved V genes explain less than half, and the rest is unexplained. V and J calls plus clone size are reproduced from that table; the DNA served to infer D and trimming. Here the sample has around 120,000 clones; about 89% occur a single time. The top ten hold roughly 6.9% of the sample.

The junction shows trimming of 3 bases on V and 5 bases on J, plus 13 bases between the germline ends. For CDR1 and CDR2, the germline V gene lists KGHSH and LQKENI. Counted from cysteine to phenylalanine, this CDR3 has 15 amino acids. Just CDR3 DNA is preserved here, 45 bases in frame from base 1. Sample time point, as interpreted from the label and publication: about 28 days (+/-7) after the second vaccine dose. Because spike-specific TCR depth and breadth did not differ between the two schedules, AZD1222 recipients who got a second dose at roughly 4 weeks were pooled with those who got a second dose at roughly 12 weeks. The vaccinee samples were drawn from two UK trials, COV001 and COV002, one of which was a single-blind randomized controlled phase 2/3 trial testing AZD1222 (ChAdOx1 nCoV-19) in healthy adults. For TCRbeta chain sequencing, PBMC samples were collected from trial participants at day 0 and at day 28 after the second dose.

Turning to this clone: Its target antigen remains unknown. Qualities for individual bases were not recorded, and no much larger clone is one base off.

The sequence was obtained from an adult who received the AZD1222 COVID-19 vaccine. The V and J genes are TRBV18 and TRBJ1-4; TRBD1 is a weak D gene call, 5 bases matching. This material consisted of peripheral blood, taken 28 days after the second AZD1222 dose. The CDR3 reads as follows: CASSPPGRRNEKLFF. The nucleotide sequence is given as TGTGCCAGCTCACCGCCGGGACGGCGAAATGAAAAACTGTTTTTT.